This entry lists 13 T cell receptor beta chains sequenced from one sample in a study of T cells in Graves' hyperthyroidism and ophthalmopathy. There were TCR beta CDR3 regions amplified from RNA transcripts. TCR CDR3 regions were first amplified by RT-PCR with HTBI primers. MiXCR, applied by TCRdb to the multiplex PCR reads, yields one record per CDR3 protein. The repertoire holds approximately 610,000 distinct CDR3 sequences, with about 14% as singletons. The specimen was blood. These receptors all stem from a woman in her 40s with Graves' ophthalmopathy.

This clonotype has a handful of counts. The chain recombines TRBV5-1 with TRBJ2-7; D unclear. V was shortened by 4 bases and J by 0 bases, with 14 bases between the two germline ends. This CDR3 contains 15 residues. The germline V gene has CDR1 SGHRS and CDR2 YFSETQ. CDR3 residues: CASSPPNSPSYEQYF. In nucleotides, the CDR3 is TGCGCCAGCAGCCCCCCGAACAGTCCCTCCTACGAGCAGTACTTC.

Ten or more counts support this clonotype. At one end, the junction sequence differs from germline, possibly due to a read error. The rearrangement uses TRBV7-2 and TRBJ1-1, with TRBD1 matching 7 bases. The CDR3 is 15 residues long. The germline gives CDR1 SGHTA, CDR2 FQGNSA. CDR3 sequence reads: CASTLQPQGGTEAFF. In nucleotides, the CDR3 is TGTGCCAGCACCTTACAACCGCAGGGGGGCACTGAAGCTTTCTTT.

The table lists this clonotype with many counts. The chain couples TRBV12-3 or TRBV12-4 to TRBJ2-5; weak D call: TRBD2 (7 bases). Trimming shortened V by 5 bases and J by 5 bases, and 15 bases separated the two germline ends. The CDR3 loop spans 14 amino acids. Written as DNA, the CDR3 is TGTGCCAGCAGTCCCATGGGGGGGCGTGAGACCCAGTACTTC. Translating it yields CASSPMGGRETQYF.

This clonotype was counted only a few times. The chain combines TRBV6-2 or TRBV6-3 with TRBJ2-5, with D uncertain. This CDR3 contains 12 residues. CDR1 and CDR2 from the germline V gene are MNHEY and SVGEGT. Trimming took off 6 bases at V and 4 bases at J, with 9 bases between the two ends. CDR3 coding DNA: TGTGCCAGCAGCTACGACGGAGAGACCCAGTACTTC. As protein: CASSYDGETQYF.

V usage is TRBV27 and J usage is TRBJ2-2; D remains unclear. The germline gives CDR1 MNHEY, CDR2 SMNVEV (reference sequence). This CDR3 has 13 residues. Between the trimmed V and J ends, which lost 0 bases and 6 bases, there was a span of 5 bases. As DNA, the CDR3 is TGTGCCAGCAGTTTATCGCGGCCCGGGGAGCTGTTTTTT. Residues: CASSLSRPGELFF.

The V gene is TRBV6-2 or TRBV6-3, the J gene TRBJ2-7; D is ambiguous. This CDR3 is 16 amino acids long. Germline V gene data show CDR1 as MNHEY and CDR2 as SVGEGT. Trimming shortened V by 0 bases and J by 2 bases, and 14 bases separated the two germline ends. In DNA, the CDR3 is TGTGCCAGCAGTTACTCGAGCGCAGGATTCGCCTACGAGCAGTACTTC. Its protein product is CASSYSSAGFAYEQYF.

This clonotype was seen ten or more times. The V call is TRBV7-9, the J call TRBJ1-2, with TRBD1 matching 8 bases. This CDR3 contains 14 residues. Per the germline V gene, CDR1 is SEHNR and CDR2 is FQNEAQ (reference sequence). V lost 11 bases to trimming and J lost 4 bases; unmatched junction nucleotides: 12. Written as DNA, the CDR3 is TGTGCCGTCACCTTCACAGGGGGGGGCTATGGCTACACCTTC. Its protein is CAVTFTGGGYGYTF.

This clonotype was picked up many times. The chain joins TRBV19 to TRBJ1-3; tentative D call: TRBD1 (5 bases). The CDR3 sequence is 13 residues long. CDR1 and CDR2 (germline): LNHDA, SQIVND (reference sequence). Trimming removed 7 bases at V and 4 bases at J, with 11 bases between. The CDR3 sequence is CASKPGRGNTIYF. The CDR3 DNA reads as TGTGCCAGTAAGCCGGGACGGGGAAACACCATATATTTT.

This clonotype was found many times. The chain has TRBV11-2 and TRBJ1-2, with a weak D call TRBD1 (5 bases). Germline V gene lookup returns CDR1 SGHAT and CDR2 FQNNGV. This CDR3 spans 16 amino acids. V shed 5 bases and J shed 8 bases, with 24 bases lying between them. The CDR3 DNA is TGTGCCAGCAGCCGCGACGCGGGGACGGGGGGTAGGGGCTACACCTTC. It is translated as CASSRDAGTGGRGYTF.

This clonotype was picked up a small number of times. V and J are TRBV7-9 and TRBJ2-7; 10 bases are shared with TRBD1. V gave up 5 bases and J gave up 3 bases; unmatched junction bases: 4. There are 14 residues in the CDR3. Germline V gene sequence: CDR1 SEHNR, CDR2 FQNEAQ (reference sequence). CDR3 region: CASSRQGANYEQYF. In DNA form, the CDR3 reads TGTGCCAGCAGCCGACAGGGGGCGAACTACGAGCAGTACTTC.

Many counts were recorded for this clonotype. The CDR3: CASSLPPGAPTIYGANVLTF. The CDR3 coding sequence is TGTGCCAGCAGTTTACCCCCCGGGGCACCAACTATCTATGGGGCCAACGTCCTGACTTTC. This chain connects TRBV28 to TRBJ2-6; possibly TRBD1 or TRBD2 for D (5 bases each). V was clipped by 2 bases and J by 3 bases, with 23 bases between them. The germline V gene has CDR1 MDHEN and CDR2 SYDVKM. This CDR3 has 20 amino acids.

This clonotype was counted ten times or more. The rearrangement links TRBV20-1 to TRBJ2-4; 10 positions match TRBD2. The J segment lost 4 bases and the V segment lost 3 bases, leaving 9 bases of the junction unmatched. CDR1 DFQATT and CDR2 SNEGSKA come from the germline V gene (reference sequence). The CDR3 is 16 amino acids. CDR3 sequence reads: CSASPILAGVKNIQYF. Here the CDR3 DNA reads TGCAGTGCTAGCCCTATCCTAGCGGGAGTAAAAAACATTCAGTACTTC.

In this sample, this clonotype turned up many times. The chain uses TRBV2 and TRBJ2-7; D ambiguous. This CDR3 contains 14 residues. The V and J ends lost 3 bases and 3 bases respectively, with 12 bases between them. Germline values: CDR1 SNHLY, CDR2 FYNNEI. The CDR3, as DNA: TGTGCCAGCAGTGAGATAGCCCAGATCTACGAGCAGTACTTC. It yields the protein CASSEIAQIYEQYF.